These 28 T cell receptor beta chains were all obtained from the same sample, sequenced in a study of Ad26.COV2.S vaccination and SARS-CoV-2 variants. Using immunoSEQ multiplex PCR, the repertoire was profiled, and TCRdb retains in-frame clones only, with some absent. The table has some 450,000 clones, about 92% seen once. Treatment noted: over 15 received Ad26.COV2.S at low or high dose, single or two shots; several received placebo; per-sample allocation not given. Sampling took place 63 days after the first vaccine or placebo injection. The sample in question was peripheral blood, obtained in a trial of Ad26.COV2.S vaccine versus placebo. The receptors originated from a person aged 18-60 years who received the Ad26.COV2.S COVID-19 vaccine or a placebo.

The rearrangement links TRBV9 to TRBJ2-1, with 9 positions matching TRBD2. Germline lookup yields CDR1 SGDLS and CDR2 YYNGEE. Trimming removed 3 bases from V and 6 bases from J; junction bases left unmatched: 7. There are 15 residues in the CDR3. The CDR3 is CASSAGLAPSNEQFF. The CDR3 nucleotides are TGTGCCAGCAGCGCGGGACTAGCTCCCTCCAATGAGCAGTTCTTC. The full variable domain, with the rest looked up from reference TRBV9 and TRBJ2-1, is DSGVTQTPKHLITATGQRVTLRCSPRSGDLSVYWYQQSLDQGLQFLIQYYNGEERAKGNILERFSAQQFPDLHSELNLSSLELGDSALYFCASSAGLAPSNEQFFGPGTRLTVL.

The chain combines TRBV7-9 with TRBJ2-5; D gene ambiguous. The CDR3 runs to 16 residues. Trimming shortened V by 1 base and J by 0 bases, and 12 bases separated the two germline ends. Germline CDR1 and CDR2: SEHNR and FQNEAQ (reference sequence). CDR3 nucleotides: TGTGCCAGCAGCTTAGGGACCCAGTACAACCAAGAGACCCAGTACTTC. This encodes CASSLGTQYNQETQYF. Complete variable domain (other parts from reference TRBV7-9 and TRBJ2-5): DTGVSQNPRHKITKRGQNVTFRCDPISEHNRLYWYRQTLGQGPEFLTYFQNEAQLEKSRLLSDRFSAERPKGSFSTLEIQRTEQGDSAMYLCASSLGTQYNQETQYFGPGTRLLVL.

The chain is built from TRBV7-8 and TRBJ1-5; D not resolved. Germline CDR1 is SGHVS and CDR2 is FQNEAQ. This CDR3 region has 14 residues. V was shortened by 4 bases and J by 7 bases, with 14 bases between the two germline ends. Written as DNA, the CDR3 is TGTGCCAGCAGCTCAACCGGAAGACCACAGCCCCAGCATTTT. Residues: CASSSTGRPQPQHF.

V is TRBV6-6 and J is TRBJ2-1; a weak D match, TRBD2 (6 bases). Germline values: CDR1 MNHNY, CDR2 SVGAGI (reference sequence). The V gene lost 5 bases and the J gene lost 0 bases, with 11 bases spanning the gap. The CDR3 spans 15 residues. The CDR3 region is CASSTGTFSYNEQFF. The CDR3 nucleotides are TGTGCCAGCAGTACCGGGACTTTCTCCTACAATGAGCAGTTCTTC.

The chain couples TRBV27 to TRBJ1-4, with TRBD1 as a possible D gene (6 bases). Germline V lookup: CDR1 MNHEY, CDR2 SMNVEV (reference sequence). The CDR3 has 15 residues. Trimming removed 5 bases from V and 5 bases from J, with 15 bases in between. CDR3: CASSHGQSVNEKLFF. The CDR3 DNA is TGTGCCAGCAGTCACGGACAGAGCGTGAATGAAAAACTGTTTTTT.

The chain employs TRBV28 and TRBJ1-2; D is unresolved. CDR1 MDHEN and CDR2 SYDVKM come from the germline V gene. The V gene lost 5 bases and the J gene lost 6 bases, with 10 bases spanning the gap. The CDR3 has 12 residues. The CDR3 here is CASSGEPHGYTF. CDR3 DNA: TGTGCCAGCAGTGGAGAACCCCATGGCTACACCTTC.

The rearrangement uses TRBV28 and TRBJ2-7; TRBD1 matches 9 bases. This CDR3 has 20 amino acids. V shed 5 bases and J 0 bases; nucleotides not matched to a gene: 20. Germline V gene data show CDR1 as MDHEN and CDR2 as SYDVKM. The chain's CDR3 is CASSQSTGTGNNLSSYEQYF. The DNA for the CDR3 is TGTGCCAGCAGTCAATCAACCGGGACAGGGAACAACCTTAGCTCCTACGAGCAGTACTTC.

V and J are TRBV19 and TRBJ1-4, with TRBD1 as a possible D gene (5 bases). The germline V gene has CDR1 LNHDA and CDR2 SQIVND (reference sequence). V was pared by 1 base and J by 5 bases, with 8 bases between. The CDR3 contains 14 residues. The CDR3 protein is CASSIVGVNEKLFF. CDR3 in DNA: TGTGCCAGTAGTATAGTGGGGGTCAATGAAAAACTGTTTTTT.

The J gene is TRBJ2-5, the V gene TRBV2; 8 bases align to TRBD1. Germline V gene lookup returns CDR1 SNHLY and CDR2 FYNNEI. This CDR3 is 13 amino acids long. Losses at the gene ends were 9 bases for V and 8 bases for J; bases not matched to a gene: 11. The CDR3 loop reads CARSRTGSLTQYF. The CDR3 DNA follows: TGTGCCAGGTCGCGGACAGGGTCACTAACCCAGTACTTC.

The CDR3 nucleotides are TGCGCCAGCAGCTTGGCCTGGGTCATTCGTACCGGGAGTGGTAACAATGAGCAGTTCTTC. Encoded protein: CASSLAWVIRTGSGNNEQFF. The V gene is TRBV5-1, the J gene TRBJ2-1; a possible D gene is TRBD2 (6 bases). Germline CDR1 is SGHRS and CDR2 is YFSETQ. The CDR3 is 20 residues long. Trimming took off 0 bases at V and 5 bases at J, with 27 bases between the two ends.

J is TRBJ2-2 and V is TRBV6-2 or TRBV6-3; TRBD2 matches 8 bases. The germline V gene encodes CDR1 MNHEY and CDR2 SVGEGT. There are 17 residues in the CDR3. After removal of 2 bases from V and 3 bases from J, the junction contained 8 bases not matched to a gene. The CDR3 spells CASSYAPGRGHTGELFF. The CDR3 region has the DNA TGTGCCAGCAGTTACGCACCCGGGAGGGGTCACACCGGGGAGCTGTTTTTT.

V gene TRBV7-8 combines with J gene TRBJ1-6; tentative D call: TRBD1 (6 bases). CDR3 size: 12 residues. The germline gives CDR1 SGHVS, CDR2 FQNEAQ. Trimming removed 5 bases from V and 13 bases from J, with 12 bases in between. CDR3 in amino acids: CASSHRAGPLHF. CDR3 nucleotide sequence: TGTGCCAGCAGCCACAGGGCGGGTCCCCTCCACTTT.

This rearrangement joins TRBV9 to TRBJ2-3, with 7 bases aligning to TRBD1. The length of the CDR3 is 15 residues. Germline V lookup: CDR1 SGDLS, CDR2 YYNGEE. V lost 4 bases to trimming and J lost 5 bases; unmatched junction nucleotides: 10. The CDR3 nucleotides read TGTGCCAGCAGCCCCCGACCCTACAGGGGAGATACGCAGTATTTT. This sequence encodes CASSPRPYRGDTQYF.

CDR3 loop: CASSEADGGNTIYF. DNA of the CDR3: TGTGCCAGCAGTGAAGCGGACGGGGGAAACACCATATATTTT. The J gene is TRBJ1-3, the V gene TRBV6-1; D gene ambiguous. The V and J ends lost 0 bases and 4 bases respectively, with 7 bases between them. The germline gives CDR1 MNHNS, CDR2 SASEGT. The CDR3 has 14 residues.

CDR3 coding DNA: TGCAGTGCCGCCGACAGAGAGACCCAGTACTTC. Protein: CSAADRETQYF. The rearrangement uses TRBV20-1 and TRBJ2-5; D might be TRBD1 (5 bases). The germline gives CDR1 DFQATT, CDR2 SNEGSKA (reference sequence). The ends were cut back, 6 bases at V and 4 bases at J, with 9 bases in the middle. The CDR3 is 11 amino acids.

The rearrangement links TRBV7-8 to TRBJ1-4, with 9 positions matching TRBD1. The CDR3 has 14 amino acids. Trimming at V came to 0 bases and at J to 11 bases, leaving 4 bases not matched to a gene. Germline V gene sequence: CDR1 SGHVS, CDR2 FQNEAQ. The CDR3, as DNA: TGTGCCAGCAGCTTAGCACAGGGGGCAGGGAAACTGTTTTTT. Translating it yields CASSLAQGAGKLFF.

CDR3 in DNA: TGTGCCAGCAGCGTTAGGACAGGGGCCTTCAATGAGCAGTTCTTC. Its translation: CASSVRTGAFNEQFF. The V gene is TRBV9, the J gene TRBJ2-1, with TRBD1 identical over 9 bases. There are 15 residues in the CDR3. Trimming took 2 bases from V and 6 from J; bases not matched to a gene: 6. The germline gives CDR1 SGDLS, CDR2 YYNGEE.

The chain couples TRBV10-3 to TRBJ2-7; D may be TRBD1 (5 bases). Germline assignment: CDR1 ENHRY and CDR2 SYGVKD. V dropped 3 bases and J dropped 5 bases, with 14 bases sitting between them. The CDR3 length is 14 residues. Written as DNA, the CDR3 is TGTGCCATCAGTGATGGCAGGGTAACCAACGAGCAGTACTTC. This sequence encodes CAISDGRVTNEQYF.

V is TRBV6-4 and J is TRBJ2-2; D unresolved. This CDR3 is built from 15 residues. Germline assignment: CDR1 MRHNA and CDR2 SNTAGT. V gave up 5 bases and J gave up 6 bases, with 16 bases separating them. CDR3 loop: CASSRDRFDAGELFF. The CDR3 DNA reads TGTGCCAGCAGTCGCGATCGATTCGACGCCGGGGAGCTGTTTTTT.

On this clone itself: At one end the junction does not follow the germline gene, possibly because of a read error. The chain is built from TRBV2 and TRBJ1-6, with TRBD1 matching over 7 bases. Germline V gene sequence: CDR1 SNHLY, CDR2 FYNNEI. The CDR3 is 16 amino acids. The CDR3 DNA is TGTGCCAGCAGCGAAGGGGGCTTCTCCTATAATTCACCCCTCCACTTT. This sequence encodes CASSEGGFSYNSPLHF.

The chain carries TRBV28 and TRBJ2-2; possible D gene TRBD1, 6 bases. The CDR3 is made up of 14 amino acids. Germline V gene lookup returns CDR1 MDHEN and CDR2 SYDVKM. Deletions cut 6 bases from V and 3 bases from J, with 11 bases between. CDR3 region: CASRTTGYTGELFF. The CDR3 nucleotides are TGTGCCAGCAGGACTACAGGGTACACCGGGGAGCTGTTTTTT.

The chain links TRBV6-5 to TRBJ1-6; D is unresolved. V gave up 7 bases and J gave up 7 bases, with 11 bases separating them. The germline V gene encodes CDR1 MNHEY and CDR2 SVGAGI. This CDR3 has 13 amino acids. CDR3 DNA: TGTGCCAGCAAGCTAGGGTGGAATTCACCCCTCCACTTT. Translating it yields CASKLGWNSPLHF.

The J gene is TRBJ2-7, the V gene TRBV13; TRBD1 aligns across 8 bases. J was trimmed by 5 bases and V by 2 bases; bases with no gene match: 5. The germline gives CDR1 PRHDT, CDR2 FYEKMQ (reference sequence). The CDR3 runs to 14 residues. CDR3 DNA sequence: TGTGCCAGCAGCTTACGGACAGGGCGGAACGAGCAGTACTTC. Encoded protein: CASSLRTGRNEQYF.

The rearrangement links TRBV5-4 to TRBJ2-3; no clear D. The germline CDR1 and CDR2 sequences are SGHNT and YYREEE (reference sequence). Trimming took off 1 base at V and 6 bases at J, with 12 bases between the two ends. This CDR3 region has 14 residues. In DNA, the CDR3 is TGTGCCAGCAGCTTGTTGGCGGCTGGGGATACGCAGTATTTT. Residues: CASSLLAAGDTQYF.

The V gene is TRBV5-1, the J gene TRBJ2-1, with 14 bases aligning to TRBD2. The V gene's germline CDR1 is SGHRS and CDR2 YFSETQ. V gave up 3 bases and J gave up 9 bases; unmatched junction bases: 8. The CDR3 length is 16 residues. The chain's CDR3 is CASSSMTSGREGEQFF. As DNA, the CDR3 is TGCGCCAGCAGCTCGATGACTAGCGGGAGGGAGGGTGAGCAGTTCTTC.

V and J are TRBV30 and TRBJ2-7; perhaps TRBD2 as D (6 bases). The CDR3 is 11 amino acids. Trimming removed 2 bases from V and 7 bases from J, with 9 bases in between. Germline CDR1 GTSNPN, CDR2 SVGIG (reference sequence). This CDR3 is CAWSPGGEQYF. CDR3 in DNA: TGTGCCTGGAGTCCTGGGGGGGAGCAGTACTTC.

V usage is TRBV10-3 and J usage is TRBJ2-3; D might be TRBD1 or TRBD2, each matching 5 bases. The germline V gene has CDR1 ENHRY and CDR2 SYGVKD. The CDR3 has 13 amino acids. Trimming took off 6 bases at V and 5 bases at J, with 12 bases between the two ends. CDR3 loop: CAIRLGVLDTQYF. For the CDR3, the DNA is TGTGCCATCAGACTAGGGGTGTTAGATACGCAGTATTTT.

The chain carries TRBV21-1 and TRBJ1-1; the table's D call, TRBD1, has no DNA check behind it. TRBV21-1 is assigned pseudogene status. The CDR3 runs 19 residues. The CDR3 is CASSPTKGTGDLGNTEAFF. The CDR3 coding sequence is TGTGCCAGCAGCCCTACCAAAGGGACAGGGGATCTCGGGAACACTGAAGCTTTCTTT.